There are a few counts of the clone carrying this T cell receptor beta chain. Antigen specificity is unknown. The library came from three nested PCR rounds adapted from ARM-PCR protocols. TCRdb recomputed calls from the multiplex PCR reads with MiXCR, one row per CDR3 protein. Among around 50,000 distinct CDR3 sequences listed, about two thirds were seen once. The data were taken from a study of tumor and adjacent non-tumor tissue in lung cancer. Whole-study findings and limits: In normal lung, the top 100 clones were significantly more dominant than in tumor.

Germline CDR1 and CDR2: SNHLY and FYNNEI. The CDR3 covers 14 residues. V shed 6 bases, J shed 6 bases, and the junction held 7 bases outside the gene matches. RNA was extracted from bulk tissue without any cell sorting. This non-tumor lung sample came from over 3 cm beyond the tumor edge. Between August and November 2014, newly diagnosed, chemotherapy-naive lung cancer patients underwent thoracic surgery in China. The TCR comes from a woman in her seventies with non-small cell lung cancer. Specimen: distant non-tumor lung tissue. The chain carries TRBV2 and TRBJ2-5, with 10 bases lining up with TRBD2. CDR3 nucleotides: TGTGCCAGCAGAGACCAGCGGGAGGGGAAGACCCAGTACTTC. Translating gives CASRDQREGKTQYF.